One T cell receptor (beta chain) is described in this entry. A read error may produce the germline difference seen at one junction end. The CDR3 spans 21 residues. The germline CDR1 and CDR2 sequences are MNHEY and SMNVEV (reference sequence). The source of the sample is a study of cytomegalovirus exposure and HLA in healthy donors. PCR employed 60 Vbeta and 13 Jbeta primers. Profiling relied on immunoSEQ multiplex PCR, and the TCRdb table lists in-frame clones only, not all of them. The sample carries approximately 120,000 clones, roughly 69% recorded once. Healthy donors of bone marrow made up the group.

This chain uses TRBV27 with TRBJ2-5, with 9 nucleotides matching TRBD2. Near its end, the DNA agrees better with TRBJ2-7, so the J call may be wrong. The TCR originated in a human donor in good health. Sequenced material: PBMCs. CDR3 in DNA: TGTGCCAGCAGATTATACCCCGAGTCCGGCAGTTTGGGGACTAGCCTGTACGAGCAGTACTTC. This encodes CASRLYPESGSLGTSLYEQYF.